The 27 T cell receptor beta chains below were found in one sample sequenced in a study of shared clonotypes between healthy human individuals. Produced via immunoSEQ multiplex PCR; TCRdb's table is partial and in-frame only. The table has 650,000 to 800,000 clones, approximately 77% seen once. Source material: memory CD4+ T cells sorted from blood. Noted subset: CD45RA-negative fraction. These receptors were collected from a woman aged 25 to 39 in good health.

This sequence joins TRBV7-9 and TRBJ2-2; the D is unclear. V shed 5 bases and J shed 4 bases, with 11 bases lying between them. Per germline, CDR1 SEHNR and CDR2 FQNEAQ (reference sequence). The CDR3 spans 14 residues. CDR3 in DNA: TGTGCCAGCAGCCCCCACCAACCCACCGGGGAGCTGTTTTTT. Translating it yields CASSPHQPTGELFF.

This clone is a singleton in its sample. Other DNA sequences in this sample translate to the same CDR3. This CDR3 is CASRSTGYGYTF. The CDR3, as DNA: TGTGCCAGCAGATCGACAGGCTATGGCTACACCTTC. The chain has TRBV28 and TRBJ1-2; the D gene is possibly TRBD1 (6 bases). The CDR3 totals 12 residues. Trimming removed 6 bases at V and 4 bases at J, with 9 bases between. CDR1 is MDHEN and CDR2 is SYDVKM in the germline V gene.

The chain recombines TRBV2 with TRBJ1-3; D gene unclear. This CDR3 region has 14 residues. Germline V gene sequence: CDR1 SNHLY, CDR2 FYNNEI. V gave up 2 bases and J gave up 3 bases, with 8 bases separating them. In DNA form, the CDR3 reads TGTGCCAGCAGTGAAAGGGCATTTGGAAACACCATATATTTT. It is translated as CASSERAFGNTIYF.

The genes are TRBV5-4 and TRBJ2-1; TRBD2 matches 11 bases. Germline V lookup: CDR1 SGHNT, CDR2 YYREEE (reference sequence). The CDR3 is 14 residues long. J gave up 7 bases and V 7 bases, and 7 bases lay outside the gene matches. The CDR3 protein is CASGPGLAVNEQFF. CDR3 nucleotides: TGTGCCAGCGGGCCGGGACTAGCGGTTAATGAGCAGTTCTTC.

This sequence joins TRBV6-6 and TRBJ2-6; D unresolved. CDR1 and CDR2 (germline): MNHNY, SVGAGI (reference sequence). The CDR3 contains 16 residues. Trimming took off 5 bases at V and 4 bases at J, with 15 bases between the two ends. CDR3 residues: CASSPPLGKGANVLTF. The CDR3 coding sequence is TGTGCCAGCAGTCCTCCTTTAGGGAAAGGGGCCAACGTCCTGACTTTC.

This clone came up once. This chain joins TRBV25-1 and TRBJ1-4, with D possibly being TRBD1 (5 bases). The CDR3 sequence is 15 residues long. CDR1 MGHDK and CDR2 SYGVNS come from the germline V gene. Trimming cost V 2 bases and J 3 bases, with 10 bases left between them. The CDR3 coding sequence is TGTGCCAGCAGTGAAAGGGACGAGTCTAATGAAAAACTGTTTTTT. This translates into CASSERDESNEKLFF.

The chain has TRBV5-1 and TRBJ1-1; D might be TRBD1 (6 bases). The CDR3 extends over 18 amino acids. Deletions cut 0 bases from V and 3 bases from J, with 21 bases between. Germline loops: CDR1 SGHRS, CDR2 YFSETQ. In nucleotides, the CDR3 is TGCGCCAGCAGCTTGGGTGGGGGCGGTTGGGCATCCGACACTGAAGCTTTCTTT. Amino acids: CASSLGGGGWASDTEAFF.

This clone is a singleton in its sample. The rearrangement uses TRBV6-1 and TRBJ1-2; no firm D call. Germline assignment: CDR1 MNHNS and CDR2 SASEGT. The V end was cut by 7 bases, the J end by 2 bases, with 11 bases between. CDR3 size: 13 residues. The CDR3 coding sequence is TGTGCCAGCAACATCCAGATAAACTATGGCTACACCTTC. Its protein is CASNIQINYGYTF.

This clone was counted many times. The rearrangement links TRBV5-1 to TRBJ1-2; 7 bases match TRBD1. The CDR3 consists of 13 residues. The germline CDR1 and CDR2 sequences are SGHRS and YFSETQ. Losses at the gene ends were 4 bases for V and 3 bases for J; bases not matched to a gene: 3. The CDR3 bases are TGCGCCAGCAGCAAAGGGACAGACTATGGCTACACCTTC. Its protein product is CASSKGTDYGYTF.

The chain combines TRBV29-1 with TRBJ2-7, with a tentative D call TRBD2 (7 bases). Per the germline V gene, CDR1 is SQVTM and CDR2 is ANQGSEA. The V gene lost 1 base and the J gene lost 3 bases, with 10 bases spanning the gap. The length of the CDR3 is 13 residues. The CDR3 spells CSVEGGGRYEQYF. CDR3 nucleotides: TGCAGCGTTGAAGGGGGGGGGCGCTACGAGCAGTACTTC.

V usage is TRBV5-1 and J usage is TRBJ2-2, with D possibly TRBD2 on 6 matching bases. Germline V gene sequence: CDR1 SGHRS, CDR2 YFSETQ. This CDR3 has 17 amino acids. V was clipped by 4 bases and J by 6 bases, with 22 bases between them. CDR3 residues: CASSPAGTPIRAGELFF. The DNA for the CDR3 is TGCGCCAGCAGCCCCGCCGGGACTCCAATTCGGGCCGGGGAGCTGTTTTTT.

The rearrangement joins TRBV5-1 to TRBJ2-3; D perhaps matches TRBD2 (6 bases). The V gene's germline CDR1 is SGHRS and CDR2 YFSETQ. V was cut by 0 bases and J by 6 bases, with 14 bases left in between. CDR3 length: 15 amino acids. CDR3: CASSLGFAGLDTQYF. The CDR3 nucleotides read TGCGCCAGCAGCTTGGGCTTCGCGGGGCTTGATACGCAGTATTTT.

In this sample, this clone turned up a few times. This sequence joins TRBV5-1 and TRBJ1-2, with no clear D. The V end was cut by 1 base, the J end by 8 bases, with 12 bases between. The CDR3 covers 13 residues. The germline CDR1 and CDR2 sequences are SGHRS and YFSETQ. This CDR3 reads CASSLKGLMGYTF. Written as DNA, the CDR3 is TGCGCCAGCAGCTTGAAAGGCCTAATGGGCTACACCTTC.

The chain joins TRBV15 to TRBJ2-5, with 16 nucleotides matching TRBD2. This CDR3 is 17 amino acids long. The germline V gene encodes CDR1 LNHNV and CDR2 YYDKDF (reference sequence). With V trimmed by 5 bases and J by 5 bases, 8 bases remained unmatched. The CDR3 DNA reads TGTGCCACCAGCGCTACCACGGGACTAGCGGGAGGGGAGACCCAGTACTTC. As protein: CATSATTGLAGGETQYF.

This sequence joins TRBV5-4 and TRBJ2-3; 8 nucleotides line up with TRBD1. CDR3 length: 15 residues. The V and J ends lost 4 bases and 3 bases, in that order; junction bases with no gene match: 7. Germline CDR1 reads SGHNT; CDR2 reads YYREEE (reference sequence). CDR3 in amino acids: CASSHQGAQTDTQYF. CDR3 DNA: TGTGCCAGCAGCCACCAGGGGGCGCAGACAGATACGCAGTATTTT.

The chain employs TRBV28 and TRBJ2-1; 10 bases match TRBD2. Germline V CDR1 and CDR2: MDHEN, SYDVKM. V gave up 5 bases and J gave up 9 bases; unmatched junction bases: 10. The CDR3 spans 15 residues. DNA of the CDR3: TGTGCCAGCAGTACTCAAGGACTAGCGGAGGGTGAGCAGTTCTTC. Amino acids: CASSTQGLAEGEQFF.

The V gene is TRBV28, the J gene TRBJ1-1; D may be TRBD1 (5 bases). The CDR3 covers 14 residues. From germline, CDR1 is MDHEN and CDR2 SYDVKM. Trimming pared 6 bases from V and 6 bases from J, leaving 17 bases between. The CDR3 is CASSRRGGRAEAFF. The CDR3 bases are TGTGCCAGCAGCCGCCGGGGGGGAAGGGCTGAAGCTTTCTTT.

In its sample, this clone was seen many times. This chain connects TRBV19 to TRBJ2-7; 9 bases are a match to TRBD1. Germline V lookup: CDR1 LNHDA, CDR2 SQIVND (reference sequence). The junction had 7 bases not matched to a gene; V was cut back by 5 bases and J by 2 bases. CDR3 length: 15 amino acids. The CDR3 sequence is CASSDRDRVTYEQYF. CDR3 DNA sequence: TGTGCCAGTAGTGACCGGGACAGGGTAACCTACGAGCAGTACTTC.

The genes are TRBV11-2 and TRBJ2-1; the D is unclear. The CDR3 runs to 15 residues. The V end lost 0 bases, the J end lost 7 bases, and 13 bases lay between the germline ends. Per the germline V gene, CDR1 is SGHAT and CDR2 is FQNNGV. The CDR3 is CASSLDRVSSNEQFF. CDR3 bases: TGTGCCAGCAGCTTAGATCGGGTTAGCTCAAATGAGCAGTTCTTC.

This clone has just one count. V and J are TRBV19 and TRBJ2-7, with D unresolved. The V end was cut by 1 base, the J end by 4 bases, with 5 bases between. CDR1 and CDR2 from the germline V gene are LNHDA and SQIVND (reference sequence). The CDR3 consists of 12 residues. Here the CDR3 reads CASSIGPYEQYF. The CDR3 DNA reads as TGTGCCAGTAGTATAGGACCTTACGAGCAGTACTTC.

In DNA form, the CDR3 reads TGTGCCAGCAGCTTTTTCTATGGCTACACCTTC. Translation gives CASSFFYGYTF. The chain couples TRBV7-2 to TRBJ1-2; D is undetermined. The CDR3 totals 11 residues. Trimming removed 3 bases from V and 4 bases from J, with 3 bases in between. From germline, CDR1 is SGHTA and CDR2 FQGNSA.

V is TRBV4-1 and J is TRBJ1-4; D is undetermined. Germline V gives CDR1 MGHRA, CDR2 YSYEKL. The V and J ends lost 0 bases and 10 bases respectively, with 12 bases between them. The CDR3 is made up of 14 amino acids. CDR3 sequence reads: CASSQDLWSGKLFF. For the CDR3, the DNA is TGCGCCAGCAGCCAAGATCTGTGGTCGGGAAAACTGTTTTTT.

The count of this clone is one. The chain has TRBV5-1 and TRBJ2-1; 11 bases fit TRBD2. V trimming: 4 bases; J trimming: 7 bases; junction bases outside the gene matches: 10. The CDR3 contains 16 residues. Germline V gene data show CDR1 as SGHRS and CDR2 as YFSETQ. CDR3 coding DNA: TGCGCCAGCAGCCCCGTGACTAGCGGGACGAGGAATGAGCAGTTCTTC. Translated: CASSPVTSGTRNEQFF.

The chain uses TRBV18 and TRBJ2-1; 11 nucleotides line up with TRBD2. This CDR3 comprises 15 residues. Trimming cost V 2 bases and J 10 bases; bases outside gene matches: 7. CDR1 is KGHSH and CDR2 is LQKENI in the germline V gene. CDR3: CASSPTSGRVGEQFF. The CDR3 DNA reads as TGTGCCAGCTCACCAACTAGCGGGAGAGTCGGGGAGCAGTTCTTC.

The chain couples TRBV21-1 to TRBJ2-3; the table's D call, TRBD2, was not checked against the DNA. TRBV21-1 is given as a pseudogene. There are 14 residues in the CDR3. CDR3 amino acids: CASSKGRERNTQYF. The CDR3 nucleotides read TGTGCCAGCAGCAAGGGCCGGGAGCGAAATACGCAGTATTTT.

In DNA, the CDR3 is TGTGCCAGCAGTGGGACGCCGAGCTCCTACAATGAGCAGTTCTTC. The encoded protein is CASSGTPSSYNEQFF. The chain recombines TRBV28 with TRBJ2-1, with D perhaps matching TRBD1 or TRBD2 (5 bases each). The V end was cut by 5 bases, the J end by 0 bases, with 11 bases between. The germline V gene has CDR1 MDHEN and CDR2 SYDVKM. This CDR3 region has 15 residues.

This clone was seen at least ten times. This same CDR3 is encoded by further DNA sequences in the sample. This sequence joins TRBV28 and TRBJ1-1, with D unclear. The CDR3 covers 11 residues. V lost 6 bases and J lost 0, with 2 bases in between. In germline, CDR1 is MDHEN, CDR2 SYDVKM. In nucleotides, the CDR3 is TGTGCCAGCAGAATGAACACTGAAGCTTTCTTT. It specifies CASRMNTEAFF.